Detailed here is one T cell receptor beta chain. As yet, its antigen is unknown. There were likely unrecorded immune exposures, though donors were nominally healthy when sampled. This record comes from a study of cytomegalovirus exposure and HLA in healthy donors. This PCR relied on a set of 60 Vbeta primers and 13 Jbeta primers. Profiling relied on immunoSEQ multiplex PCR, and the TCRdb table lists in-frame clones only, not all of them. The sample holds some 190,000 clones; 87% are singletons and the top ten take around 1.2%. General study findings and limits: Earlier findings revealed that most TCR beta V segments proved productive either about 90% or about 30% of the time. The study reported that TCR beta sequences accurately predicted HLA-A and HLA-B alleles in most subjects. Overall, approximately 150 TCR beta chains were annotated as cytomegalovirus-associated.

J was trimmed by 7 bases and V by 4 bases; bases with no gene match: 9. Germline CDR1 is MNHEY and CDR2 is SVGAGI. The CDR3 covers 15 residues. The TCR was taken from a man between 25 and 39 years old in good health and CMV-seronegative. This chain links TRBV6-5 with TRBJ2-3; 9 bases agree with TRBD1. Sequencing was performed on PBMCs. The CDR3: CASSSDRGSSNTQYF. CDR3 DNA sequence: TGTGCCAGCAGTTCGGACAGGGGTTCTTCAAATACGCAGTATTTT.